Listed below are T cell receptor beta chains from one sample, sequenced in a study of graft-versus-host responses after intestinal transplantation. These receptors have no known antigen. Sequencing was performed with immunoSEQ multiplex PCR; in TCRdb, only in-frame clones are kept and a portion is missing. The sample includes some 140,000 clones, around 94% of them seen just once. This material consisted of unstimulated CD4+ T cells sorted from spleen or lymph node cells, taken before intestinal transplant. These receptors came from a human donor who received an intestinal transplant. The CDR3 runs from the conserved cysteine through the conserved F or W. The D gene is left open where the match is weak. A clone size is listed for some rows: how often the clone was seen (once, few, many), or a class if it is expanded.

TGTGCCAGCAGTGAGCTCAACTACGAGCAGTACTTC	CASSELNYEQYF	TRBV6-1	.	.	TRBJ2-7
TGTGCCAGCAGCTTCTCAGGGACGTCGGGCACCGGGGAGCTGTTTTTT	CASSFSGTSGTGELFF	TRBV9	.	.	TRBJ2-2
TGTGCCACCAGCAGAGATGATAGCGGGGCGATACCTAGCACAGATACGCAGTATTTT	CATSRDDSGAIPSTDTQYF	TRBV15	.	TRBD2	TRBJ2-3
TGTGCCAGCAGCTTCCCCCCCGGCAGGGACCCAAAACTGCGGCCTTATGGCTACACCTTC	CASSFPPGRDPKLRPYGYTF	TRBV7-8	.	.	TRBJ1-2
TGTGCCAGCGGGGGAGGTGTAGCTCCGAACACCGGGGAGCTGTTTTTT	CASGGGVAPNTGELFF	TRBV7-6	.	.	TRBJ2-2
TGCGCCAGCAGCTTGGGTGGGGCAGAGGGCACTGAAGCTTTCTTT	CASSLGGAEGTEAFF	TRBV5-1	.	.	TRBJ1-1
TGTGCCAGCAGTGAAAGAGGGATTGGTAATTCACCCCTCCACTTT	CASSERGIGNSPLHF	TRBV2	.	.	TRBJ1-6
TGTGCCAGCAGTGGGGGTGGGGGGCGCTACTACAATGAGCAGTTCTTC	CASSGGGGRYYNEQFF	TRBV6-1	.	.	TRBJ2-1
TGTGCCAGCTCACCAGTTTTAATTGGACAGGGAGACTACGAGCAGTACTTC	CASSPVLIGQGDYEQYF	TRBV18	.	TRBD1	TRBJ2-7
TGCGCCAGCAGCTCCACTGGGTTGGGACAGATCTCCTACGAGCAGTACTTC	CASSSTGLGQISYEQYF	TRBV5-1	.	TRBD1	TRBJ2-7
TGTGCCAGCAGCCAACAGGGGGCTTACTATGGCTACACCTTC	CASSQQGAYYGYTF	TRBV7-8	.	TRBD1	TRBJ1-2
TGTGCCAGCAGCCAAGAACCGGCGACGAATGAGCAGTTCTTC	CASSQEPATNEQFF	TRBV14	.	.	TRBJ2-1
TGTGCCAGCAGCTGGGACCGCGGGGAGCTGTTTTTT	CASSWDRGELFF	TRBV14	.	.	TRBJ2-2
TGCGCCAGCAGCATAGGGACAGGGAGCTCCTACGAGCAGTACTTC	CASSIGTGSSYEQYF	TRBV5-1	.	TRBD1	TRBJ2-7
TGTGCCAGCAGCCCCGACAGCAGATTGGCTGGAAACACCATATATTTT	CASSPDSRLAGNTIYF	TRBV9	.	.	TRBJ1-3
TGTGCCAGCAGCCCCCGAGGGACAGGGGTTCAGCCCCAGCATTTT	CASSPRGTGVQPQHF	TRBV6-5	once	TRBD1	TRBJ1-5
TGCAGTGCTACCCGAAGGGAGACCCAGTACTTC	CSATRRETQYF	TRBV20-1	.	.	TRBJ2-5
TGTGCCAGCAGCCAAGATTTACGGGCAACTAATGAAAAACTGTTTTTT	CASSQDLRATNEKLFF	TRBV4-2	.	.	TRBJ1-4
TGCGCCAGCAGCTTGACAGGAGACAGGGTCACAGATACGCAGTATTTT	CASSLTGDRVTDTQYF	TRBV5-1	.	TRBD1	TRBJ2-3
TGCGCCAGCAGAAGCGGGGGACGCCAAGAGACCCAGTACTTC	CASRSGGRQETQYF	TRBV4-1	.	TRBD2	TRBJ2-5
TGTGCCAGCAGCTCCGGACATTACAATGAGCAGTTCTTC	CASSSGHYNEQFF	TRBV7-3	few	.	TRBJ2-1
TGCGCCAGCAGTGAGGGGTCAAATGAGCAGTTCTTC	CASSEGSNEQFF	TRBV10-1	.	.	TRBJ2-1
TGCGCCAGCAGCCCGACAGTCTCCTATAATTCACCCCTCCACTTT	CASSPTVSYNSPLHF	TRBV5-1	.	.	TRBJ1-6
TGCGCCAGCAGCTGGGAGGTGGGGGGGAACACTGAAGCTTTCTTT	CASSWEVGGNTEAFF	TRBV5-1	.	.	TRBJ1-1
TGCGCCAGCAGAACCGGGACAGGGGGCTCGGACACTGAAGCTTTCTTT	CASRTGTGGSDTEAFF	TRBV5-1	.	TRBD1	TRBJ1-1
TGTGCCAGTGCCCTCAGGCCGAACACTGAAGCTTTCTTT	CASALRPNTEAFF	TRBV6-1	.	.	TRBJ1-1
TGTGCCACCGAGGGACAGGGGAGGGGAGAGCAGTACTTC	CATEGQGRGEQYF	TRBV6-6	.	TRBD1	TRBJ2-7
TGTGCCAGTACCGGGACTAGCGACGCCGGGGAGCTGTTTTTT	CASTGTSDAGELFF	TRBV6-1	.	TRBD2	TRBJ2-2
TGTGCCTCTTGTCCAGTGGCCGATTCACCCCTCCACTTT	CASCPVADSPLHF	TRBV2	.	.	TRBJ1-6
TGTGCCAGCAGTTTATCTTCCCTCCCACCGGGACGGGCCCACAATGAGCAGTTCTTC	CASSLSSLPPGRAHNEQFF	TRBV27	few	.	TRBJ2-1
TGTGCCAGCAGTGATCTAGGGGATCGACAGCCCCAGCATTTT	CASSDLGDRQPQHF	TRBV6-1	.	.	TRBJ1-5
TGCAGTGCTAGCGCAGATACGCAGTATTTT	CSASADTQYF	TRBV20-1	.	.	TRBJ2-3
TGTGCCAGCAGCCTTGTGAGAGATTCGCCCCTCCACTTT	CASSLVRDSPLHF	TRBV7-2	few	.	TRBJ1-6
TGTGCCAGCAGTGAAGGGGGGACTTATTACGAGCAGTACTTC	CASSEGGTYYEQYF	TRBV25-1	once	.	TRBJ2-7
TGTGCCAGCAGTGACCCCGACAGGGGCCACGAGCAGTACTTC	CASSDPDRGHEQYF	TRBV6-1	.	TRBD1	TRBJ2-7
TGTGCCACCAGCAGAGAGCGACGGGGGGGCAATGAGCAGTTCTTC	CATSRERRGGNEQFF	TRBV15	.	TRBD2	TRBJ2-1